This T cell receptor (beta chain) was identified during a study of blood T cell repertoires in COVID-19. Study-wide context: Acute and convalescent COVID-19 samples came from the United States, Italy and Spain. From T cells, B-cell-depleted T cells, or PBMCs came the material, which was cDNA or gDNA.

Trimming removed 7 bases at V and 8 bases at J, with 18 bases between. Germline CDR1 and CDR2: SGHRS and YFSETQ. The CDR3 has 14 residues. In the original workflow: It was from reference gene primer amplification that nucleated cell counts were estimated. The protocol was immunoSEQ multiplex PCR, while the TCRdb copy is restricted to in-frame clones and leaves out a portion. V, J and clone size derive from that table, while D and trimming were established from the DNA sequence. The sample contains about 180,000 clones, 88% of which appear only once. The gene calls are TRBV5-1 and TRBJ1-4, with unresolved D. The sequenced sample was peripheral blood. This TCR was recovered from a woman between 25 and 40 years old with acute or convalescent COVID-19. CDR3 bases: TGCGCCAGCGGATACGACACGGCTTCGGAAAAACTGTTTTTT. It specifies CASGYDTASEKLFF.